This record covers a single T cell receptor (beta chain). Antigen: not known. Attached unique molecular identifiers marked individual cDNA molecules. TCRdb reprocessed the 5' RACE reads with MiXCR, giving one entry per CDR3 protein. The sample has some 78,000 distinct CDR3 sequences, approximately 13% seen once. The sample originates from a study of early T cells in non-severe SARS-CoV-2 infection. Study context: It was bulk RNA from unsorted whole blood that was sequenced, and the chains were unpaired. Study results and caveats: VDJdb matches were skewed toward anti-spike CD8 T cell responses.

Trimming pared 3 bases from V and 6 bases from J, leaving 12 bases between. There are 14 residues in the CDR3. Per the germline V gene, CDR1 is SGHRS and CDR2 is YFSETQ. The source material was whole blood. The chain joins TRBV5-1 to TRBJ2-2, with D tentatively TRBD1 (5 bases). The clonotype was recovered from an adult who was a healthcare worker with PCR-confirmed SARS-CoV-2 infection or an uninfected control (not recorded which). The CDR3 loop reads CASSWGNGAGELFF. DNA of the CDR3: TGCGCCAGCAGCTGGGGCAATGGGGCCGGGGAGCTGTTTTTT.